Sequencing of this TCR beta chain was carried out in a study of radiotherapy plus CTLA-4 blockade in lung cancer. Turning to the study itself: An objective response was seen in roughly 20% of patients, and disease control in around 31%.

Note on this clone: The antigen is not known.

Points from the study as a whole: In blood, tumor-derived TCR clones expanded after radiotherapy plus ipilimumab. Increased serum interferon-beta after radiation also reportedly predicted response strongly.

Sequencing was performed with immunoSEQ multiplex PCR; in TCRdb, only in-frame clones are kept and a portion is missing. The data contain 90,000 to 100,000 clones, approximately 86% of them singletons. V lost 6 bases, J lost 2 bases, and 13 bases lay in between. Germline V gives CDR1 MNHNS, CDR2 SASEGT. This CDR3 spans 14 amino acids. Lung cancer patients with chemo-refractory metastatic non-small-cell disease were given focal radiation plus CTLA-4 blockade with ipilimumab. V and J are TRBV6-1 and TRBJ2-5; D unclear. This clonotype originated in a human donor with non-small cell lung cancer that progressed on radiotherapy plus ipilimumab. Sequenced here: peripheral blood, sampled from a patient treated with radiotherapy plus ipilimumab. CDR3 loop: CASRKQLTQETQYF. For the CDR3, the DNA is TGTGCCAGCAGGAAACAGCTGACACAAGAGACCCAGTACTTC.